The TCR beta chain described here comes from a study of blood T cell repertoires in COVID-19. Study details: Sites in the United States, Italy and Spain provided acute and convalescent COVID-19 samples. T cells, B-cell-depleted T cells, or PBMCs provided the cDNA or gDNA that served as material.

Using immunoSEQ multiplex PCR, the repertoire was profiled, and TCRdb retains in-frame clones only, with some absent. Seen here are about 78,000 clones, roughly 90% observed once, and the top ten hold around 0.77%. This clonotype originated in a woman older than 75 with acute or convalescent COVID-19. The source material was peripheral blood.

The CDR3 loop is CASRPVQMNTGELFF. Here the CDR3 DNA reads TGTGCCAGCAGACCCGTCCAGATGAACACCGGGGAGCTGTTTTTT. V gene TRBV11-1 combines with J gene TRBJ2-2; no clear D gene. Trimming removed 6 bases from V and 1 base from J, with 12 bases in between. The CDR3 has 15 amino acids. Germline CDR1 reads SGHAT; CDR2 reads FQDESV (reference sequence).